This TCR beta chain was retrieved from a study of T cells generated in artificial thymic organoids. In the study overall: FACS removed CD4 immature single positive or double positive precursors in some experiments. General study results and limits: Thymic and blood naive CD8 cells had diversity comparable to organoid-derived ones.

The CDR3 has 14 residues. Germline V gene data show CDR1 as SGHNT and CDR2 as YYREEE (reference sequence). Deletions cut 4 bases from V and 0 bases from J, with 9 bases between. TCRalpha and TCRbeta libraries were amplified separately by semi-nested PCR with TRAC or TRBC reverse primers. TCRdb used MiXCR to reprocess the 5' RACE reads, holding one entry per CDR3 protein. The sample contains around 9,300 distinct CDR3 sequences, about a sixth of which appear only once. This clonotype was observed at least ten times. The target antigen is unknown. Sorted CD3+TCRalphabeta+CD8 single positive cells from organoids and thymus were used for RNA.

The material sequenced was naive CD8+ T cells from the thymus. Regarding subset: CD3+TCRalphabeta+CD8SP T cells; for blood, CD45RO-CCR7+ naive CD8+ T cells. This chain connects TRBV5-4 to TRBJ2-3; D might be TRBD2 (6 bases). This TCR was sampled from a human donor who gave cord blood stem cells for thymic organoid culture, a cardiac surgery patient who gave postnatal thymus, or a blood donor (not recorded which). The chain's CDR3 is CASSQRASTDTQYF. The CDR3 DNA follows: TGTGCCAGCAGCCAGCGGGCGAGCACAGATACGCAGTATTTT. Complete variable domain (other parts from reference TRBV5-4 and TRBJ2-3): ETGVTQSPTHLIKTRGQQVTLRCSSQSGHNTVSWYQQALGQGPQFIFQYYREEENGRGNFPPRFSGLQFPNYSSELNVNALELDDSALYLCASSQRASTDTQYFGPGTRLTVL.